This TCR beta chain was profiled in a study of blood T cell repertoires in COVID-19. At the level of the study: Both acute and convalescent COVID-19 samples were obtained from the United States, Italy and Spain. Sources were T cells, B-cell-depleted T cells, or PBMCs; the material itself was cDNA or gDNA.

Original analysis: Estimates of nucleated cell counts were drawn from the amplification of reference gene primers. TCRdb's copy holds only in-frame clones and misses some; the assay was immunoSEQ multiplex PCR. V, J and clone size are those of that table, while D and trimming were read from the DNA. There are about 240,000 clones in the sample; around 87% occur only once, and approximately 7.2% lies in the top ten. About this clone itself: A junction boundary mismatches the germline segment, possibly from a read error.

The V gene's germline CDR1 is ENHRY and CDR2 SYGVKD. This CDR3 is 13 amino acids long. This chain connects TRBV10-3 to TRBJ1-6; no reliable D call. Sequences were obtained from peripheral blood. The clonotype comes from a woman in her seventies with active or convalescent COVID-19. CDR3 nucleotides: TGTGCCATCAGGGAGTTCGTCAATTCACCCCTCCACTTT. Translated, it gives CAIREFVNSPLHF.